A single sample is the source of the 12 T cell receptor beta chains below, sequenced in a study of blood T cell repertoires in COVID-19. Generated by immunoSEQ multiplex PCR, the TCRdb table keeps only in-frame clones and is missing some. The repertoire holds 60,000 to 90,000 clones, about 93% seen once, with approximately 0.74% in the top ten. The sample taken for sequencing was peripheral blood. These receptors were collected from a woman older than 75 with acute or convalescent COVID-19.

As DNA, the CDR3 is TGTGCCACCTCAAGGGGCGGACTATCGGGCCCAGATACGCAGTATTTT. It specifies CATSRGGLSGPDTQYF. The V gene is TRBV19, the J gene TRBJ2-3; D is possibly TRBD2 (6 bases). V was cut by 10 bases and J by 4 bases, with 24 bases left in between. In germline, CDR1 is LNHDA, CDR2 SQIVND (reference sequence). The CDR3 is made up of 16 amino acids.

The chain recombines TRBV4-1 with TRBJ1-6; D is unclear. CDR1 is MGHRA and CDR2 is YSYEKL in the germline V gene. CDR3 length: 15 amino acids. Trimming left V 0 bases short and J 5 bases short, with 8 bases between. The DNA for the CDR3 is TGCGCCAGCAGCCAAGATATCTTTAATAATTCACCCCTCCACTTT. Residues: CASSQDIFNNSPLHF.

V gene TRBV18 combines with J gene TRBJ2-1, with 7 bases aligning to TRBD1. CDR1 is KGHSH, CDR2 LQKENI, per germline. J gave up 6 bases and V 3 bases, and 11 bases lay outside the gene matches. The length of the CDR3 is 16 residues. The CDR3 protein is CASSPNRGEMTNEQFF. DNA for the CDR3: TGTGCCAGCTCACCCAACAGGGGCGAAATGACCAATGAGCAGTTCTTC.

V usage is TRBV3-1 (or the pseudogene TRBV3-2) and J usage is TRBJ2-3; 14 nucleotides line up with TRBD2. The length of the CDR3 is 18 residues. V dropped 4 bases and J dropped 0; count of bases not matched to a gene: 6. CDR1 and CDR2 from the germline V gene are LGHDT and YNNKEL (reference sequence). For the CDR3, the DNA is TGTGCCAGCAGCCTCCGACTAGCGGGAGGGATGAGCACAGATACGCAGTATTTT. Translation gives CASSLRLAGGMSTDTQYF.

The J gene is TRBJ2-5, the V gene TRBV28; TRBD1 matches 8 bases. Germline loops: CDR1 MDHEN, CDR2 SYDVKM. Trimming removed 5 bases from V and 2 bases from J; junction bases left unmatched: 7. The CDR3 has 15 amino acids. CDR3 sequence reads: CASSRQGIRQETQYF. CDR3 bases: TGTGCCAGCAGTAGACAGGGGATAAGGCAAGAGACCCAGTACTTC.

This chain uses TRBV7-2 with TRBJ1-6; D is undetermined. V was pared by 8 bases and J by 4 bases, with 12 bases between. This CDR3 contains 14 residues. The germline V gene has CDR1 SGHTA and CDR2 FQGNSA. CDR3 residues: CASGYPEYNSPLHF. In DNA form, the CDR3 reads TGTGCCAGCGGATACCCGGAGTATAATTCACCCCTCCACTTT.

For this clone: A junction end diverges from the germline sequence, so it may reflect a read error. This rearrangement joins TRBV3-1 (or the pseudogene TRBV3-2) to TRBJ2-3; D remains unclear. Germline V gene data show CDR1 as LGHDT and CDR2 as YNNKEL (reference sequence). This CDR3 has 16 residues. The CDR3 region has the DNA TGTGCCAGCAGCGAAGACGCGCGGAGCGGCACAGATACGCAGTATTTT. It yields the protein CASSEDARSGTDTQYF.

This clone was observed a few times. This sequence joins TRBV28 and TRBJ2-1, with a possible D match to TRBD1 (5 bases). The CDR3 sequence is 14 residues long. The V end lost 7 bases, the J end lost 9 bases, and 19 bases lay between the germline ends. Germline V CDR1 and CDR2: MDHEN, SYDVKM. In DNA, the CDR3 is TGTGCCAGCACCCAGCATAGGGGTCGGATTGAGCAGTTCTTC. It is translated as CASTQHRGRIEQFF.

The CDR3 DNA reads as TGTGCCAGTAGTATAGATCGGCGTACAGGGTTCCAAAACATTCAGTACTTC. Protein: CASSIDRRTGFQNIQYF. The rearrangement uses TRBV19 and TRBJ2-4, with a weak D call TRBD1 (6 bases). Germline assignment: CDR1 LNHDA and CDR2 SQIVND (reference sequence). The V end was cut by 0 bases, the J end by 5 bases, with 17 bases between. The CDR3 spans 17 residues.

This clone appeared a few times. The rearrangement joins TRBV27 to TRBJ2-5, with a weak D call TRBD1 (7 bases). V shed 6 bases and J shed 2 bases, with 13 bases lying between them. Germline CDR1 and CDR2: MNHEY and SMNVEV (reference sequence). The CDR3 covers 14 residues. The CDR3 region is CASSRRDSQETQYF. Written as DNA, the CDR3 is TGTGCCAGCAGCCGGCGGGACAGTCAAGAGACCCAGTACTTC.

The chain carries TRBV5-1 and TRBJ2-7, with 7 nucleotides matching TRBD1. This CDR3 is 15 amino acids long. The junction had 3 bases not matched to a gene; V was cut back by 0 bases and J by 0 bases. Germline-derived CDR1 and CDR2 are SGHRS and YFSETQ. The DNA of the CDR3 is TGCGCCAGCAGCTTGGTGGGGACAGACTCCTACGAGCAGTACTTC. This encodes CASSLVGTDSYEQYF.

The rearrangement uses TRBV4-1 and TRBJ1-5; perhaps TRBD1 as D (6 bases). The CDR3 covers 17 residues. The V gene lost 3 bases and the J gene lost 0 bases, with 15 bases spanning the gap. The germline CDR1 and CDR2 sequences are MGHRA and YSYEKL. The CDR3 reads CASSQGADSHSNQPQHF. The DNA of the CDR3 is TGCGCCAGCAGCCAGGGAGCGGACAGTCATAGCAATCAGCCCCAGCATTTT.